This T cell receptor (beta chain) was profiled in a study of T-cell memory formation after mild COVID-19. Notes on the study in general: There was a balanced CD4/CD8 profile in clones contracting day 15 to 85, and later expanders leaned CD4+.

The trim removed 4 bases at V and 6 bases at J, leaving 7 bases unmatched. CDR1 MGHRA and CDR2 YSYEKL come from the germline V gene. This CDR3 has 16 residues. Points on this clonotype: The target antigen is unknown.

TCRdb passed the 5' RACE reads through MiXCR, listing each CDR3 protein once. The sample carries around 310,000 distinct CDR3 sequences, 13% to 15% recorded once. This TCR derives from a man aged 18 to 29 who had mild COVID-19 (a few samples of this study predate the infection). Cell type and time point are not known. J is TRBJ2-3 and V is TRBV4-1, with TRBD2 identical over 13 bases. The sequenced sample was PBMCs or a T cell subset sorted from them (not recorded which). The CDR3 DNA reads as TGCGCCAGCAGCCGGACTAGCGGGGGCGGTACGGATACGCAGTATTTT. Translation: CASSRTSGGGTDTQYF.